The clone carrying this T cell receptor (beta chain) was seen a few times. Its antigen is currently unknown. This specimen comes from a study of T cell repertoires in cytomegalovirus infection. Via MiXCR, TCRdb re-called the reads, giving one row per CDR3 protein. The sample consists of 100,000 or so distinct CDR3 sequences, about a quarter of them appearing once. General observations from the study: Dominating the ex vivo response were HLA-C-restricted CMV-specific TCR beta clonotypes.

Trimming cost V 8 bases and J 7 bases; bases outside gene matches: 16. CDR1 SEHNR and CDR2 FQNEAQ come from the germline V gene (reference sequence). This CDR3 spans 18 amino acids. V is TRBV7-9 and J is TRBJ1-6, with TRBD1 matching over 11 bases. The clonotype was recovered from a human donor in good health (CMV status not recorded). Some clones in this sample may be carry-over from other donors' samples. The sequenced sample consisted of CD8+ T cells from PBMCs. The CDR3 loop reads CASRPGPGTGGSNSPLHF. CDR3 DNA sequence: TGTGCCAGCCGCCCTGGGCCCGGGACAGGGGGTTCGAATTCACCCCTCCACTTT.